The rows below give T cell receptor beta chains drawn from one sample of a study of T-cell memory formation after mild COVID-19. TCRdb reprocessed the 5' RACE reads with MiXCR, giving one entry per CDR3 protein. The profile shows 250,000 to 400,000 distinct CDR3 sequences, approximately 14% of them singletons. The sequencing sample was made of PBMCs or a T cell subset sorted from them (not recorded which). These receptors originate from a man between 18 and 35 years old who had mild COVID-19 (a few samples of this study predate the infection). Cell type and time point are not known. Both conserved end residues are part of each CDR3. A D gene is named only where the DNA matches it firmly. Clone size is shown for a subset of rows, as once, few, many or a class of expanded clone.

J gene	clone size	V gene	D gene	CDR3 protein	CDR3 DNA
TRBJ1-2	.	TRBV9	.	CASTPYGQGAGGYTF	TGTGCCAGCACCCCGTACGGCCAGGGCGCCGGGGGCTACACCTTC
TRBJ2-3	few	TRBV4-3	.	CASSQEPYAGTSTDTQYF	TGCGCCAGCAGCCAAGAGCCCTATGCGGGCACCAGCACAGATACGCAGTATTTT
TRBJ1-4	few	TRBV18	.	CASSPSQQGINEKLFF	TGTGCCAGCTCACCCTCGCAACAGGGTATAAATGAAAAACTGTTTTTT
TRBJ1-1	.	TRBV7-2	.	CASSRRALFMNTEAFF	TGTGCCAGCAGCCGGAGGGCTCTATTCATGAACACTGAAGCTTTCTTT
TRBJ1-6	.	TRBV9	.	CASSNDIAGRSPLHF	TGTGCCAGCAGCAATGACATAGCAGGGCGGTCACCCCTCCACTTT
TRBJ1-2	many	TRBV6-5	.	CASSYSNYGYTF	TGTGCCAGCAGTTACTCGAACTATGGCTACACCTTC
TRBJ2-1	.	TRBV25-1	.	CASSVRGDYNEQFF	TGTGCCAGCAGTGTGCGCGGGGACTACAATGAGCAGTTCTTC
TRBJ1-5	many	TRBV5-1	TRBD1	CASSLGTGGNQPQHF	TGCGCCAGCAGCTTAGGGACAGGAGGCAATCAGCCCCAGCATTTT
TRBJ2-1	few	TRBV20-1	.	CSASALEGYNEQFF	TGCAGTGCGTCCGCCCTGGAGGGGTACAATGAGCAGTTCTTC
TRBJ1-2	.	TRBV6-5	.	CASRDWDNYYGYTF	TGTGCCAGCCGAGACTGGGACAACTACTATGGCTACACCTTC
TRBJ2-5	few	TRBV20-1	TRBD1	CSARLPLDRVGETQYF	TGCAGTGCTAGATTGCCCCTAGACAGGGTGGGCGAGACCCAGTACTTC
TRBJ1-2	few	TRBV7-6	.	CASSLSAGTSYGYTF	TGTGCCAGCAGCTTATCGGCTGGGACTTCTTATGGCTACACCTTC
TRBJ1-2	many	TRBV4-1	.	CASSQGQNYGYTF	TGTGCCAGCAGCCAAGGACAGAACTATGGCTACACCTTC
TRBJ2-3	few	TRBV4-1	.	CASSHPSADTQYF	TGCGCCAGCAGCCACCCATCGGCGGATACGCAGTATTTT
TRBJ2-3	.	TRBV4-1	.	CASSRAVSSTDTQYF	TGCGCCAGCAGCCGAGCCGTGTCTAGCACAGATACGCAGTATTTT
TRBJ1-2	.	TRBV3-1	.	CASSPSGRVNYGYTF	TGTGCCAGCAGCCCGAGCGGAAGGGTTAACTATGGCTACACCTTC
TRBJ2-5	many	TRBV7-3	.	CASPRTKQETQYF	TGTGCCAGCCCTAGGACTAAACAAGAGACCCAGTACTTC
TRBJ1-1	.	TRBV4-3	TRBD1	CASSPGGGFATGVAFF	TGCGCCAGCAGCCCAGGGGGCGGCTTCGCTACAGGAGTGGCTTTCTTT
TRBJ1-5	.	TRBV11-2	.	CASSLSPNTNQPQHF	TGTGCCAGCAGCTTATCCCCTAACACCAATCAGCCCCAGCATTTT
TRBJ1-1	few	TRBV4-1	TRBD1	CASSPTRTGGTTEAFF	TGCGCCAGCAGCCCGACCCGTACAGGGGGCACCACTGAAGCTTTCTTT
TRBJ2-2	.	TRBV9	TRBD1	CASSVEIGTGGTGELFF	TGTGCCAGCAGCGTAGAAATAGGGACAGGGGGAACCGGGGAGCTGTTTTTT